Each of the 8 T cell receptor beta chains below was sequenced from the same sample in a study of patients and donors after allogeneic stem cell transplantation. TCRdb ran MiXCR on the RT-PCR reads and lists one entry per CDR3 protein. The top ten hold about 9.9% of the sample, which has 200,000 to 250,000 distinct CDR3 sequences, around two fifths seen once. Sequenced sample: blood, either unsorted or a sorted T cell fraction (not recorded which). All receptors come from a human donor who was either an allogeneic HSCT recipient or a stem cell or donor lymphocyte infusion donor (not recorded which). It is not recorded whose cells these are; they may come from a transplant donor.

This clonotype came up many times. V is TRBV12-3 or TRBV12-4 and J is TRBJ1-6; D is unclear. V lost 6 bases to trimming and J lost 9 bases, with 12 bases between them. The CDR3 sequence is 13 residues long. The CDR3 DNA reads TGTGCCAGCAGCTCGAAGATAGGTTCACCCCTCCACTTT. It encodes CASSSKIGSPLHF.

The rearrangement joins TRBV21-1 to TRBJ2-2. TRBV21-1 is listed as a pseudogene. The CDR3 runs to 14 residues. In nucleotides, the CDR3 is TGTGCCAGCAGCAAAGTGACGGGCTCCGGGGAGCTGTTTTTT. This codes for CASSKVTGSGELFF.

The chain recombines TRBV27 with TRBJ1-5, with TRBD1 matching over 7 bases. The junction had 11 bases not matched to a gene; V was cut back by 5 bases and J by 7 bases. Germline-derived CDR1 and CDR2 are MNHEY and SMNVEV (reference sequence). The CDR3 has 15 amino acids. This chain's CDR3 is CASSVRQGGGQPQHF. The CDR3 coding sequence is TGTGCCAGCAGTGTTAGACAGGGCGGTGGCCAGCCCCAGCATTTT.

The chain couples TRBV29-1 to TRBJ1-2; 9 bases are shared with TRBD1. V lost 6 bases to trimming and J lost 3 bases; unmatched junction nucleotides: 11. The CDR3 has 15 residues. CDR1 and CDR2 (germline): SQVTM, ANQGSEA. The CDR3 loop is CSVHINRDRDYGYTF. In DNA, the CDR3 is TGCAGCGTCCATATCAACCGGGACAGGGACTATGGCTACACCTTC.

The chain uses TRBV12-3 or TRBV12-4 and TRBJ1-1, with D maybe TRBD1 (5 bases). V was cut by 5 bases and J by 5 bases, with 15 bases left in between. There are 14 residues in the CDR3. The CDR3 coding sequence is TGTGCCAGCAGTCCCCCCCGAGGGGCAACTGAAGCTTTCTTT. It yields the protein CASSPPRGATEAFF.

The V gene is TRBV29-1, the J gene TRBJ1-2; D perhaps matches TRBD1 (5 bases). The CDR3 has 16 amino acids. Trimming shortened V by 5 bases and J by 3 bases, and 22 bases separated the two germline ends. CDR1 SQVTM and CDR2 ANQGSEA come from the germline V gene. CDR3 sequence (DNA): TGCAGCGTTCCGGGGGAGGGGAAAATCCGAGACTATGGCTACACCTTC. This codes for CSVPGEGKIRDYGYTF.

The chain carries TRBV13 and TRBJ2-3; 11 bases match TRBD1. The CDR3 loop spans 17 amino acids. The V gene's germline CDR1 is PRHDT and CDR2 FYEKMQ (reference sequence). J lost 2 bases, V lost 4 bases, and 8 bases had no gene match. The CDR3 here is CASSWDRGRKDTDTQYF. CDR3 in DNA: TGTGCCAGCAGCTGGGACAGGGGGAGGAAGGACACAGATACGCAGTATTTT.

This clonotype was counted between two and nine times. V gene TRBV11-2 combines with J gene TRBJ1-1; unclear D gene. This CDR3 region has 15 residues. Germline lookup yields CDR1 SGHAT and CDR2 FQNNGV. V was cut by 5 bases and J by 1 base, with 14 bases left in between. Here the CDR3 reads CASSVVVWKNTEAFF. CDR3 DNA: TGTGCCAGCAGCGTGGTTGTATGGAAGAACACTGAAGCTTTCTTT.